This T cell receptor beta chain was recorded in a study of blood T cell repertoires in COVID-19 (dated by TCRdb to 2020 to 2021). In terms of the full investigation: Samples covering the acute and convalescent phases of COVID-19 were provided by collaborators in the United States, Italy and Spain. The prospective study material was composed of cDNA or gDNA derived from T cells, B-cell-depleted T cells, or PBMCs. Subjects who had been exposed to COVID-19, were actively infected with it, or had recovered from it provided the deeply sampled blood TCRbeta repertoires that made up the dataset. The repertoires were released in a freely available public database intended as a resource for research on the immune response to SARS-CoV-2. The samples were drawn from the first 160 participants of the ongoing ImmuneRACE study and from about 1,200 subjects provided by 6 global collaborators. Sample metadata almost always included a de-identified subject ID, COVID-19 status, age in years and sex. Where available, HLA class I and class II types were obtained from metadata supplied by the sample provider rather than from assay-based typing.

Collaborating institutions collected whole blood in K2EDTA tubes following their own protocols. For TCRbeta analysis, collaborator samples were shipped as frozen whole blood, as isolated PBMCs, or as DNA extracted from either sample type. For this clone: The clone's antigen remains unknown. Base qualities were left out, and no much larger clone turns up one base away.

From the cysteine up to the phenylalanine, the CDR3 has a length of 14 residues. Only the CDR3 DNA stays, 42 bases, in frame from base 1. CDR1 and CDR2 are drawn from the germline V gene: MNHEY, SVGAGI. The junction carries 14 bases between V and J, which are trimmed by 6 bases and 5 bases respectively. TCRbeta CDR3 regions were amplified from genomic DNA using the immunoSEQ Assay, a bias-controlled multiplex PCR. The study's own analysis went as follows. The number of nucleated cells in each sample was estimated from the amplification of reference gene primers within the assay. To quantify the absolute abundance of each unique TCRbeta CDR3 rearrangement, sequence reads were collapsed and filtered. For each sample, productive Simpson clonality was calculated as the square root of Simpson's diversity index across productive rearrangements. This is the immuneACCESS table as TCRdb keeps it, with only in-frame sequences that have V and J called. A part of the clones is gone; compared with another copy, unresolved V genes explain less than half, and the rest is unexplained. V, J and clone size are those of that table, while D and trimming were read from the DNA. For this sample the table gives 120,000 to 150,000 clones, of which 80% to 90% were detected only once. The ten largest clones take up approximately 9% of the sample.

The paper as a whole reports these results and caveats: How much clinical and demographic metadata was included differed by source and by participant, and the metadata was provided uncurated.

The sample comprised peripheral blood. The rearrangement joined TRBV6-5 to TRBJ1-3, with TRBD1 perhaps the D gene, on 6 matching bases. This clonotype originated in a woman aged 50 to 60 with active or convalescent COVID-19. The CDR3 amino acid sequence is: CASSPQGSRNTIYF. DNA sequence: TGTGCCAGCAGCCCACAGGGTTCAAGAAACACCATATATTTT.